This record looks at one T cell receptor (beta chain) sequence and its context. This entry is derived from a study of cytomegalovirus exposure and HLA in healthy donors. The germline gives CDR1 LGHNA, CDR2 YSLEER. The CDR3 has 18 residues. Trimming took off 0 bases at V and 1 base at J, with 13 bases between the two ends. In the PCR, 60 Vbeta and 13 Jbeta primers were used. Only in-frame clones appear in the TCRdb table, and some are missing; sequencing was by immunoSEQ multiplex PCR. The sample carries 100,000 to 150,000 clones, roughly three quarters recorded once. The origin of this receptor is a woman aged 25 to 45 in good health and CMV-seronegative. V is TRBV4-3 and J is TRBJ2-6; weak D call: TRBD1 (6 bases). The sample comprised PBMCs. The CDR3 sequence is CASSQESQGRSGANVLTF. DNA for the CDR3: TGCGCCAGCAGCCAAGAGTCTCAGGGGAGATCTGGGGCCAACGTCCTGACTTTC.